These T cell receptor beta chains were read from a single sample in a study of OX40 agonist ivuxolimab in advanced cancers. Measured with immunoSEQ multiplex PCR; TCRdb has only the in-frame clones, and not every one. The sample includes 75,000 to 90,000 clones, roughly 89% of them seen just once. The specimen comprised CD4+ or CD8+ T cells sorted from blood, sampled in a trial of the OX40 agonist ivuxolimab. The receptors were gathered from an adult with an advanced solid tumor such as melanoma, head and neck, liver or kidney cancer. The CDR3 runs from the conserved cysteine through the conserved F or W. A D gene is named only where the DNA matches it firmly. Size is omitted from some rows. Given values are once, few, many or a class for expanded clones.

j_call d_call v_call clone_size cdr3_length cdr3_nt cdr3_aa
TRBJ1-5 TRBD1 TRBV10-3 - 16 TGTGCCATCAGTGAGTCGATAGGGGGCGTCAATCAGCCCCAGCATTTT CAISESIGGVNQPQHF
TRBJ1-4 - TRBV7-9 once 14 TGTGCCAGCAGTTCCCTGATTACTAATGAAAAACTGTTTTTT CASSSLITNEKLFF
TRBJ2-1 - TRBV9 - 16 TGTGCCAGCAGCGGGGTGGGTCAATCGGGAGAGCTTGAGCAGTTCTTC CASSGVGQSGELEQFF
TRBJ2-3 - TRBV6-1 - 14 TGTGCCAGCAACCCGGTGACCCTCACAGATACGCAGTATTTT CASNPVTLTDTQYF
TRBJ2-1 - TRBV29-1 - 12 TGCAGCGCCGAGACTAGTCATAATGAGCAGTTCTTC CSAETSHNEQFF
TRBJ2-2 - TRBV29-1 - 11 TGCAGCGGCGAGAACACCGGGGAGCTGTTTTTT CSGENTGELFF
TRBJ1-3 TRBD1 TRBV6-1 - 15 TGTGCCAGCAGTCAGACAGGGGTCGGGGGAAACACCATATATTTT CASSQTGVGGNTIYF
TRBJ2-1 - TRBV5-1 - 12 TGCGCCAGCAGCTTGGGAGGCAATGAGCAGTTCTTC CASSLGGNEQFF
TRBJ1-1 - TRBV6-5 - 14 TGTGCCAGCAGTTACTCGGAGGGGAACACTGAAGCTTTCTTT CASSYSEGNTEAFF
TRBJ2-1 TRBD2 TRBV5-1 - 15 TGCGCCAGCAGCTTTTTTAGCGGGGGGGCAAATGAGCAGTTCTTC CASSFFSGGANEQFF
TRBJ2-3 - TRBV27 - 14 TGTGCCAGCAGTTCCTATACTAGCACAGATACGCAGTATTTT CASSSYTSTDTQYF
TRBJ2-3 TRBD2 TRBV19 - 13 TGTGCCAGTAGTATGTCTAGCGGGGGCATGCAGTATTTT CASSMSSGGMQYF
TRBJ1-3 - TRBV29-1 - 15 TGCAGCGTTCTTGAATCGGGGCTGGGTGGAAACACCATATATTTT CSVLESGLGGNTIYF
TRBJ1-2 - TRBV29-1 - 11 TGCAGCGTTGAAGGGTCGGATGGCTACACCTTC CSVEGSDGYTF
TRBJ2-4 - TRBV5-8 once 17 TGTGCCAGCAGCCGTGGGAACAGGGCGGAGGGGTCAGACATTCAGTACTTC CASSRGNRAEGSDIQYF
TRBJ1-3 - TRBV9 - 12 TGTGCCAGCAGCGTAGATGGAAACACCATATATTTT CASSVDGNTIYF
TRBJ2-1 TRBD2 TRBV13 - 19 TGTGCCAGCAGCCGGGTCCCGGGACTAGCGGGAGGGTCCTACAATGAGCAGTTCTTC CASSRVPGLAGGSYNEQFF
TRBJ1-5 - TRBV30 - 13 TGTGCCTGGAGTGTAGACAGTAATCAGCCCCAGCATTTT CAWSVDSNQPQHF
TRBJ2-1 - TRBV7-9 - 18 TGTGCCAGCAGCTTATTTTACGGAATTTCCTCGACCTACAATGAGCAGTTCTTC CASSLFYGISSTYNEQFF
TRBJ2-7 TRBD1 TRBV5-1 - 14 TGCGCCAGCAGCCTGGACAGGGGAGCCTACGAGCAGTACTTC CASSLDRGAYEQYF
TRBJ1-2 - TRBV6-1 - 15 TGTGCCAGCAGTGAAAGTCCCAGGAGTAACTATGGCTACACCTTC CASSESPRSNYGYTF
TRBJ1-5 - TRBV28 - 17 TGTGCCAGCAGTTCTGTTGTAAGGGGGGTTCGCAATCAGCCCCAGCATTTT CASSSVVRGVRNQPQHF
TRBJ2-4 - TRBV28 once 10 TGTGCCACCGCCCATGACATTCAGTACTTC CATAHDIQYF
TRBJ1-4 - TRBV6-6 once 14 TGTGCCAGCAGTTACTTCACCCCGGATGAAAAACTGTTTTTT CASSYFTPDEKLFF
TRBJ2-1 - TRBV4-1 - 17 TGCGCCAGCAGCCAAGATCTGCAGACTAGGCCGAGCGGTGAGCAGTTCTTC CASSQDLQTRPSGEQFF
TRBJ1-1 - TRBV28 - 11 TGTGCCAGCAGTTTCCCAGAGGGAGCTTTCTTT CASSFPEGAFF
TRBJ1-1 - TRBV11-2 - 15 TGTGCCAGCAGCTCAGGAGGGGGGCCACCGGCTGAAGCTTTCTTT CASSSGGGPPAEAFF
TRBJ2-3 - TRBV7-3 - 15 TGTGCCAGCAGCCCCGGAGTGGTGGGCACAGATACGCAGTATTTT CASSPGVVGTDTQYF
TRBJ2-5 TRBD1 TRBV7-9 - 17 TGTGCCAGCAGCTTAAGGGCTGGACAGGGGGGAGAAGAGACCCAGTACTTC CASSLRAGQGGEETQYF
TRBJ1-5 - TRBV4-1 - 14 TGCGCCAGCAGTACAAGGGATAGCAATCAGCCCCAGCATTTT CASSTRDSNQPQHF
TRBJ2-1 TRBD1 TRBV7-9 - 14 TGTGCCAGCAGTGGGGACAGGGGATACAATGAGCAGTTCTTC CASSGDRGYNEQFF